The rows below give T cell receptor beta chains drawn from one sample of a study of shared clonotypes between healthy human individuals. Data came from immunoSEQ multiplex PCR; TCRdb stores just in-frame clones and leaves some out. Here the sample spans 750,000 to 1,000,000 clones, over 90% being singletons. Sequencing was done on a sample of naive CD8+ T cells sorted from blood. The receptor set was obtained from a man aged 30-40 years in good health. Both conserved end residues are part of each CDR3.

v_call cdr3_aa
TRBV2 CASSAGGIIRADTQYF
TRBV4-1 CASSQVEGRYNEQFF
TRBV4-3 CASSQERDASYNEQFF
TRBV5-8 CASSPQGLGSQPQHF
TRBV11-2 CASSLVGGGSTVYGYTF
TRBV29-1 CSVGAAGPTNYGYTF
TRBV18 CASSPPSGLSAYEQYF
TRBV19 CASTRTGELFF
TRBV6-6 CASSAGPGGYEQFF
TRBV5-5 CASRPRTGGDYEQYF
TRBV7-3 CASSPGISGTGQETQYF
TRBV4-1 CASSQALGGIQETQYF
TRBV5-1 CASSLALYNEQFF
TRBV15 CATSGTGVVGEKLFF
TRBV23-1 CASSQRGHFSNQPQHF
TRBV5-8 CASSLALDIIWNTEAFF
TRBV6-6 CASMVQRNNEQFF
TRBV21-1 CASTPWGSEQYF